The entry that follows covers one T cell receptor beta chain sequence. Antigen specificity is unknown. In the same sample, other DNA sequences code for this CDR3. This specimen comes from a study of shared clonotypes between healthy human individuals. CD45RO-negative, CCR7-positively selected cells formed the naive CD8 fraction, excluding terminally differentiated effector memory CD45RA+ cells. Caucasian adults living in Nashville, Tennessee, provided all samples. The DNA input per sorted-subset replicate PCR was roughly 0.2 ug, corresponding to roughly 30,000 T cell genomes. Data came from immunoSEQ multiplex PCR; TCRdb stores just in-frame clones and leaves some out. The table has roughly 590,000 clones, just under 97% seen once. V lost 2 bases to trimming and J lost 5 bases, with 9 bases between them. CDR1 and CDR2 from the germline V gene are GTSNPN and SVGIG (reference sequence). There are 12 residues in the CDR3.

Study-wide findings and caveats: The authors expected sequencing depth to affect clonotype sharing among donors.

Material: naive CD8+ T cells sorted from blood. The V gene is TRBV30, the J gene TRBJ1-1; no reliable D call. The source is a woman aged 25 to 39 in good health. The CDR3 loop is CAWSPVGTEAFF. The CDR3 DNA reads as TGTGCCTGGAGTCCAGTTGGGACTGAAGCTTTCTTT.